The following is a TCR beta chain sequence with its context. The antigen remains unidentified. This entry is derived from a study of PD-L1 blockade in urothelial cancer. Study-level information: Prior regimens of chemotherapy numbered 0 to 3 per patient. Findings of the study overall: Where pretreatment blood TCR clonality fell below the median, better survival was predicted.

Sample time point: peripheral blood 6 weeks after treatment start. Patients' cancers were locally advanced or metastatic urothelial carcinomas. Between 1 and 8 samples per patient were obtained, pretreatment and on-treatment. This table comes from immunoSEQ multiplex PCR, and its TCRdb copy is limited to in-frame clones, with some not included. The sample contains about 25,000 clones, approximately 77% of which appear only once. V was pared by 4 bases and J by 6 bases, with 12 bases of the junction left unmatched. The CDR3 is made up of 17 amino acids. Germline assignment: CDR1 SGHDN and CDR2 FVKESK. The V gene is TRBV14, the J gene TRBJ2-2; 9 nucleotides line up with TRBD1. The input for sequencing was PBMCs, taken around atezolizumab (anti-PD-L1) treatment. The clonotype comes from an older man with urothelial cancer. The CDR3 sequence: CASSRGRDRADAGELFF. CDR3 nucleotides: TGTGCCAGCAGCCGCGGCCGGGACAGGGCCGACGCCGGGGAGCTGTTTTTT. The full variable domain, with the rest looked up from reference TRBV14 and TRBJ2-2, is EAGVTQFPSHSVIEKGQTVTLRCDPISGHDNLYWYRRVMGKEIKFLLHFVKESKQDESGMPNNRFLAERTGGTYSTLKVQPAELEDSGVYFCASSRGRDRADAGELFFGEGSRLTVL.